The entry below gives a single TCR beta chain sequence along with its context. The record originates from a study of blood T cell repertoires in COVID-19. Profiled with immunoSEQ multiplex PCR; TCRdb holds only in-frame clones, not every one. Among over 200,000 clones, 80% to 90% were seen once, and the ten largest hold 3.7%. Trimming left V 2 bases short and J 3 bases short, with 9 bases between. The germline gives CDR1 SGDLS, CDR2 YYNGEE. The CDR3 has 14 amino acids. Sequenced: PBMCs or T cells enriched from blood (not recorded which). The rearrangement links TRBV9 to TRBJ2-1; maybe TRBD1 (5 bases). The sequence was collected from a woman in her thirties who had been exposed to COVID-19. This chain's CDR3 is CASSVTEYYNEQFF. CDR3 DNA: TGTGCCAGCAGCGTGACAGAGTACTACAATGAGCAGTTCTTC.